This passage covers 17 T cell receptor beta chains from one sample sequenced in a study of blood T cell repertoires in COVID-19. Clones were sequenced by immunoSEQ multiplex PCR, and TCRdb holds only the in-frame ones, with some missing. The sample shows around 140,000 clones, 84% of them seen only once. Sequenced sample: peripheral blood. The source is a man aged 25 to 45 with COVID-19, enrolled during active disease.

The rearrangement uses TRBV18 and TRBJ1-5; D is perhaps TRBD1 (5 bases). Trimming removed 3 bases at V and 0 bases at J, with 12 bases between. The CDR3 is made up of 16 amino acids. From germline, CDR1 is KGHSH and CDR2 LQKENI. CDR3: CASSPSGGYSNQPQHF. CDR3 nucleotide sequence: TGTGCCAGCTCACCCAGTGGGGGGTATAGCAATCAGCCCCAGCATTTT.

CDR3 in amino acids: CSGTVGNEQYF. For the CDR3, the DNA is TGCAGCGGTACGGTGGGCAACGAGCAGTACTTC. The V call is TRBV29-1, the J call TRBJ2-7; D is unresolved. The V gene's germline CDR1 is SQVTM and CDR2 ANQGSEA. Trimming pared 7 bases from V and 5 bases from J, leaving 12 bases between. The CDR3 totals 11 residues.

This chain connects TRBV29-1 to TRBJ2-7; tentatively, D is TRBD1 (6 bases). Deletions cut 5 bases from V and 5 bases from J, with 10 bases between. CDR3 length equals 11 residues. From germline, CDR1 is SQVTM and CDR2 ANQGSEA. The CDR3 protein is CSVPRGNEQYF. The CDR3 DNA reads TGCAGCGTTCCCAGGGGTAACGAGCAGTACTTC.

The chain links TRBV11-3 to TRBJ2-7; 9 nucleotides agree with TRBD1. CDR3 length: 13 residues. Germline V gene sequence: CDR1 SGHNT, CDR2 YENEEA. V was pared by 5 bases and J by 6 bases, with 5 bases of the junction left unmatched. As DNA, the CDR3 is TGTGCCAGCAGCCTAAGGACAGGGGCCGAGCAGTACTTC. This translates into CASSLRTGAEQYF.

The chain carries TRBV2 and TRBJ2-7, with 9 bases lining up with TRBD2. The CDR3 sequence is 15 residues long. Germline assignment: CDR1 SNHLY and CDR2 FYNNEI. Trimming cost V 2 bases and J 3 bases; bases outside gene matches: 5. CDR3 sequence (DNA): TGTGCCAGCAGTGAATCGAGCGGGAGGAACTACGAGCAGTACTTC. It is translated as CASSESSGRNYEQYF. Based on the CDR3 plus reference TRBV2 and TRBJ2-7, the full variable domain is EPEVTQTPSHQVTQMGQEVILRCVPISNHLYFYWYRQILGQKVEFLVSFYNNEISEKSEIFDDQFSVERPDGSNFTLKIRSTKLEDSAMYFCASSESSGRNYEQYFGPGTRLTVT.

This clone was recorded a few times. The rearrangement uses TRBV4-3 and TRBJ1-4; D may be TRBD1 (6 bases). Germline values: CDR1 LGHNA, CDR2 YSLEER. The CDR3 has 15 residues. The V gene lost 4 bases and the J gene lost 7 bases, with 16 bases spanning the gap. The CDR3 spells CASSPSGTLLEKLFF. The CDR3 nucleotides read TGCGCCAGCAGCCCCTCCGGGACATTACTTGAAAAACTGTTTTTT.

V usage is TRBV24-1 and J usage is TRBJ2-6; TRBD1 might be the D (6 bases). V lost 4 bases to trimming and J lost 0 bases, with 12 bases between them. Per the germline V gene, CDR1 is KGHDR and CDR2 is SFDVKD. This CDR3 has 17 residues. DNA of the CDR3: TGTGCCACCAGTGACCCCGGGACACTCTCTGGGGCCAACGTCCTGACTTTC. This sequence encodes CATSDPGTLSGANVLTF.

This chain uses TRBV15 with TRBJ1-4, with D possibly being TRBD1 (6 bases). Germline V gene sequence: CDR1 LNHNV, CDR2 YYDKDF (reference sequence). This CDR3 region has 16 residues. The germline V and J ends were trimmed by 3 bases and 8 bases, with 19 bases remaining between them. The CDR3 bases are TGTGCCACCAGCAGCCGCCTAGGGACAACCCGAGAAAAACTGTTTTTT. This gives the protein CATSSRLGTTREKLFF.

The CDR3 sequence: CASSHQGLSSYNEQFF. CDR3 DNA sequence: TGTGCCAGCAGCCACCAGGGACTATCTTCCTACAATGAGCAGTTCTTC. The V call is TRBV14, the J call TRBJ2-1, with TRBD2 identical over 7 bases. The germline V gene has CDR1 SGHDN and CDR2 FVKESK. This CDR3 is built from 16 residues. Trimming removed 3 bases from V and 1 base from J; junction bases left unmatched: 6.

This chain joins TRBV7-2 and TRBJ1-5; D gene uncertain. V lost 4 bases and J 9 bases, leaving 13 bases between the germline ends. This CDR3 contains 13 residues. Germline V lookup: CDR1 SGHTA, CDR2 FQGNSA. The CDR3 loop is CASSSEGIMPQHF. CDR3 DNA sequence: TGTGCCAGCAGCTCCGAGGGTATCATGCCCCAGCATTTT.

The gene calls are TRBV27 and TRBJ1-6; TRBD1 aligns across 10 bases. V shed 6 bases and J 10 bases; nucleotides not matched to a gene: 6. This CDR3 has 14 residues. In germline, CDR1 is MNHEY, CDR2 SMNVEV (reference sequence). Written as DNA, the CDR3 is TGTGCCAGCAGCTCGACAGGGGGCCGGTCACCCCTCCACTTT. It is translated as CASSSTGGRSPLHF.

This sequence joins TRBV6-4 and TRBJ2-1; TRBD2 matches 8 bases. Germline CDR1 is MRHNA and CDR2 is SNTAGT. V lost 5 bases, J lost 6 bases, and 9 bases stayed unmatched. This CDR3 is 15 amino acids long. The chain's CDR3 is CASSRIGLAGNEQFF. The CDR3 DNA reads TGTGCCAGCAGTAGGATCGGTCTAGCGGGCAATGAGCAGTTCTTC.

This clone showed up just once. The chain joins TRBV6-5 to TRBJ1-1, with D maybe TRBD1 (6 bases). Germline loops: CDR1 MNHEY, CDR2 SVGAGI. The CDR3 runs 13 residues. With 5 bases removed from V and 7 bases from J, the gap between germline ends came to 14 bases. This chain's CDR3 is CASSKPRQVEAFF. In DNA, the CDR3 is TGTGCCAGCAGTAAACCCCGACAGGTTGAAGCTTTCTTT.

V is TRBV6-5 and J is TRBJ1-4, with 7 bases matching TRBD1. The CDR3 has 15 amino acids. The V segment lost 5 bases and the J segment 5 bases; nucleotides outside the gene matches: 8. Germline V lookup: CDR1 MNHEY, CDR2 SVGAGI. This chain's CDR3 is CASSQHGTANEKLFF. The CDR3 DNA reads TGTGCCAGCAGTCAACACGGGACAGCCAATGAAAAACTGTTTTTT.

As concerns this clone: No DNA is shown, since the ends of the CDR3 on it are uncertain; the CDR3 is the one TCRdb lists. This chain connects TRBV14 to TRBJ2-5; TRBD2 reflects the table's D call only, with no check against the DNA. The CDR3 has 14 residues if both end residues are counted. CDR1 is SGHDN, CDR2 FVKESK, per germline. The CDR3 sequence: CASSFPFASGSLYF.

The rearrangement links TRBV19 to TRBJ1-3; tentatively, D is TRBD1 (6 bases). The germline V gene has CDR1 LNHDA and CDR2 SQIVND (reference sequence). The CDR3 is 11 amino acids. CDR3 nucleotides: TGTACGAGCGGGGGCGGAAACACCATATATTTT. Protein product: CTSGGGNTIYF.

This chain uses TRBV30 with TRBJ1-3; possibly TRBD1 for D (6 bases). CDR3 length equals 14 residues. Trimming cost V 0 bases and J 4 bases, with 10 bases left between them. The germline V gene has CDR1 GTSNPN and CDR2 SVGIG (reference sequence). CDR3 nucleotides: TGTGCCTGGAGTGTAGGGGGGGTCGGAAACACCATATATTTT. Encoded protein: CAWSVGGVGNTIYF.